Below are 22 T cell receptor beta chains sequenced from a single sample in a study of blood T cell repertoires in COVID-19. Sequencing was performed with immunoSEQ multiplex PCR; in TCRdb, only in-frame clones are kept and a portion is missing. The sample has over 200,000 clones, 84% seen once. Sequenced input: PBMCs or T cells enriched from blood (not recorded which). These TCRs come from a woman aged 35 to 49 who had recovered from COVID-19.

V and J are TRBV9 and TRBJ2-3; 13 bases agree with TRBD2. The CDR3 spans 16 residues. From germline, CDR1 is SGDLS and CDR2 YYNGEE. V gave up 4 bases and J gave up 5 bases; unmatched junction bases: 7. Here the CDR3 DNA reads TGTGCCAGCAGCTATCGACTAGCGGGAGGCATAGATACGCAGTATTTT. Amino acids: CASSYRLAGGIDTQYF. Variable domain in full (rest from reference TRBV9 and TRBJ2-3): DSGVTQTPKHLITATGQRVTLRCSPRSGDLSVYWYQQSLDQGLQFLIQYYNGEERAKGNILERFSAQQFPDLHSELNLSSLELGDSALYFCASSYRLAGGIDTQYFGPGTRLTVL.

The CDR3 reads CASSEALSGGEQYF. The CDR3, as DNA: TGTGCCAGCAGTGAAGCGCTTAGCGGAGGCGAGCAGTACTTC. The V call is TRBV2, the J call TRBJ2-7; tentatively, D is TRBD2 (6 bases). Trimming took off 0 bases at V and 6 bases at J, with 12 bases between the two ends. Per the germline V gene, CDR1 is SNHLY and CDR2 is FYNNEI. CDR3 size: 14 residues.

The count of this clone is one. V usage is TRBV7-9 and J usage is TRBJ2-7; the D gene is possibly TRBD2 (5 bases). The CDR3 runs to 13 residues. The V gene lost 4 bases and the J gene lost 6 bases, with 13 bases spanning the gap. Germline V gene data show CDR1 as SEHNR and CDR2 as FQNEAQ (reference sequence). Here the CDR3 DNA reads TGTGCCAGCAGCTCCTCGGGAACCAGCGAGCAGTACTTC. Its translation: CASSSSGTSEQYF.

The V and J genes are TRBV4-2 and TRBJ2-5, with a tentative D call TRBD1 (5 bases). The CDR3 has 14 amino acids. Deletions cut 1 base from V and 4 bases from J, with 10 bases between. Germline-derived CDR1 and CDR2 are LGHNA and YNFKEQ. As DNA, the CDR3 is TGTGCCAGCAGCCAAGGGGGCCAGAGAGAGACCCAGTACTTC. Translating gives CASSQGGQRETQYF.

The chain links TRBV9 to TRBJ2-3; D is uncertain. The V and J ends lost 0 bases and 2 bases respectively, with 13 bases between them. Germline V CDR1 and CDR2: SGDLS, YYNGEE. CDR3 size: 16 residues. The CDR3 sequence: CASSVGAGRFTDTQYF. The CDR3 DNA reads TGTGCCAGCAGCGTAGGGGCTGGTCGATTCACAGATACGCAGTATTTT.

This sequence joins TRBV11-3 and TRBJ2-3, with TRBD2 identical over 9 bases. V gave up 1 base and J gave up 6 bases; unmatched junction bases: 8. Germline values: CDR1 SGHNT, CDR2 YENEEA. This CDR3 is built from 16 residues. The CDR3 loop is CASSLVSGLASDTQYF. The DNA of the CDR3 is TGTGCCAGCAGCTTAGTTTCGGGACTAGCATCTGATACGCAGTATTTT. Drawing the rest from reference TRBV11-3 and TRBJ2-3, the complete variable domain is EAGVVQSPRYKIIEKKQPVAFWCNPISGHNTLYWYLQNLGQGPELLIRYENEEAVDDSQLPKDRFSAERLKGVDSTLKIQPAELGDSAVYLCASSLVSGLASDTQYFGPGTRLTVL.

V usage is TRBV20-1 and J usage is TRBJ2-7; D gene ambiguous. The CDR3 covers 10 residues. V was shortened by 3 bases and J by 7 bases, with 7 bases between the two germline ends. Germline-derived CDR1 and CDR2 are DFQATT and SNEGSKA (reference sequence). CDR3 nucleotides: TGCAGTGCTAGTCTGAGGGAGCAGTACTTC. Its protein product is CSASLREQYF.

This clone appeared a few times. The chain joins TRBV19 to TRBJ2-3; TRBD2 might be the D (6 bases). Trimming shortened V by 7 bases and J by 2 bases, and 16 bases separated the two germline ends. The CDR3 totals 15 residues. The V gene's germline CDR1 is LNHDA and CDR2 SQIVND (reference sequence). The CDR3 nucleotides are TGTGCCAGTACCGATCCCGCGGGACCCACAGATACGCAGTATTTT. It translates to CASTDPAGPTDTQYF.

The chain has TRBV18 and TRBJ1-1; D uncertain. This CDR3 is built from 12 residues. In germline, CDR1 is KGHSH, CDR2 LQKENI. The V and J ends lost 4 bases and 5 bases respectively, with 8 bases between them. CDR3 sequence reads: CASSQRETEAFF. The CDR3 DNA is TGTGCCAGCTCACAGAGGGAGACTGAAGCTTTCTTT.

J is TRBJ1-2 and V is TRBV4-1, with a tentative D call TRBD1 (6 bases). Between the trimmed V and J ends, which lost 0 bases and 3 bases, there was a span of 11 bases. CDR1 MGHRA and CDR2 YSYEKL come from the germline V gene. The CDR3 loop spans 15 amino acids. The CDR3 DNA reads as TGCGCCAGCAGCCAAGACCACAGGGCGGACTATGGCTACACCTTC. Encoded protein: CASSQDHRADYGYTF.

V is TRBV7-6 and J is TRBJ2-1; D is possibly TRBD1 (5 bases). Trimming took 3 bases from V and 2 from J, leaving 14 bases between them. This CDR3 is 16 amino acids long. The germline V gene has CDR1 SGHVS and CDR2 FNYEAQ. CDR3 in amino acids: CASSFVADKPYNEQFF. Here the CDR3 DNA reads TGTGCCAGCAGCTTCGTTGCGGACAAACCCTACAATGAGCAGTTCTTC.

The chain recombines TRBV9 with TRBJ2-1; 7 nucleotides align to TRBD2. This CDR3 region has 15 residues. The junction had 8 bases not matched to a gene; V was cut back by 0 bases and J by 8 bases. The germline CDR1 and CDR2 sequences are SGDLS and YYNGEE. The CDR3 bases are TGTGCCAGCAGCGTAGCTGCGGGGGATGGGTATGAGCAGTTCTTC. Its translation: CASSVAAGDGYEQFF.

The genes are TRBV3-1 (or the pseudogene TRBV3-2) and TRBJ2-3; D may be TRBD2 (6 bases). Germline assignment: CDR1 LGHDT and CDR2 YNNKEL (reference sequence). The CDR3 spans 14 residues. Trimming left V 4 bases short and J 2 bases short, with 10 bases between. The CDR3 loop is CASSPLATTDTQYF. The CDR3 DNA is TGTGCCAGCAGCCCTCTAGCGACCACAGATACGCAGTATTTT.

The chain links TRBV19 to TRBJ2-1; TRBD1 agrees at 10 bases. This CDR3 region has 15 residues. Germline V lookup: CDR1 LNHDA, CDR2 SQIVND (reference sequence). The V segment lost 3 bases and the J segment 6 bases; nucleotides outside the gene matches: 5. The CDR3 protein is CASSMSGTGVNEQFF. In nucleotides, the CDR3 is TGTGCCAGTAGTATGTCCGGGACAGGGGTCAATGAGCAGTTCTTC.

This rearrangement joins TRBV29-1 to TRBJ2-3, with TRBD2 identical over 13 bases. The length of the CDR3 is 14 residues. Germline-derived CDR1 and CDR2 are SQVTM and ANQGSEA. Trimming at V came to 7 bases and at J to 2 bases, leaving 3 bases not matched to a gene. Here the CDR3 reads CSAGTSGTTDTQYF. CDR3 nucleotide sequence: TGCAGCGCGGGGACTAGCGGGACCACAGATACGCAGTATTTT.

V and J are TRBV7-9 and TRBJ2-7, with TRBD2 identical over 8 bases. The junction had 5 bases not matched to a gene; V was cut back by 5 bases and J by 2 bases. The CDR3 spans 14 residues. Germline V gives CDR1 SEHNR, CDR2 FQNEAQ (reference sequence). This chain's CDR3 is CASSRGGETYEQYF. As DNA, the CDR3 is TGTGCCAGCAGCCGGGGGGGCGAGACCTACGAGCAGTACTTC. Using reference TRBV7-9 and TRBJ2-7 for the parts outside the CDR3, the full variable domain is DTGVSQNPRHKITKRGQNVTFRCDPISEHNRLYWYRQTLGQGPEFLTYFQNEAQLEKSRLLSDRFSAERPKGSFSTLEIQRTEQGDSAMYLCASSRGGETYEQYFGPGTRLTVT.

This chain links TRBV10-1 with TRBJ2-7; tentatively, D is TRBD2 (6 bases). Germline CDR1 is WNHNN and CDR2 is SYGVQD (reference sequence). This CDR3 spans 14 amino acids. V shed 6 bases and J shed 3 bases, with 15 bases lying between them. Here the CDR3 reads CASSQAGVRYEQYF. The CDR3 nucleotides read TGCGCCAGCAGCCAAGCGGGCGTCCGCTACGAGCAGTACTTC.

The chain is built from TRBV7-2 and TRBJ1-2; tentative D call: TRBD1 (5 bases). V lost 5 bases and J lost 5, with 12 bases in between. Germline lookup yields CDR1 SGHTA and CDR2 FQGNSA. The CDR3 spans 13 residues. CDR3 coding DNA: TGTGCCAGCAGCCCAGACAGACTTTATGGCTACACCTTC. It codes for CASSPDRLYGYTF. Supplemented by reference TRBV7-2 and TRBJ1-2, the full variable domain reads GAGVSQSPSNKVTEKGKDVELRCDPISGHTALYWYRQSLGQGLEFLIYFQGNSAPDKSGLPSDRFSAERTGGSVSTLTIQRTQQEDSAVYLCASSPDRLYGYTFGSGTRLTVV.

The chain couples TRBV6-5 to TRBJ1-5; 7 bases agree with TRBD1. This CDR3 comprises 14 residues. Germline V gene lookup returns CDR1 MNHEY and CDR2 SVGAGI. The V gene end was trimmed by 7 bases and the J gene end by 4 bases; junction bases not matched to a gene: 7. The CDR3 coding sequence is TGTGCCAGCACCACCGGGACAGCAAATCAGCCCCAGCATTTT. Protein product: CASTTGTANQPQHF.

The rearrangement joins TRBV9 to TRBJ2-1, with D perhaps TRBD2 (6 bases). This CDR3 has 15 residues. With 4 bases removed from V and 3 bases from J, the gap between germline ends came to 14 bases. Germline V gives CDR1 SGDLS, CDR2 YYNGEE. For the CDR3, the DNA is TGTGCCAGCAGCTCCCGGGGGACCAACTACAATGAGCAGTTCTTC. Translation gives CASSSRGTNYNEQFF.

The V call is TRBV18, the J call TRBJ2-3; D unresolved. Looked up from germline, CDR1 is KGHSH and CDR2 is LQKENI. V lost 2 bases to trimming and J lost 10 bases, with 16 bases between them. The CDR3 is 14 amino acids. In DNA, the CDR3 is TGTGCCAGCTCACCATCAGGAACACCTATGGCGCAGTATTTT. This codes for CASSPSGTPMAQYF.

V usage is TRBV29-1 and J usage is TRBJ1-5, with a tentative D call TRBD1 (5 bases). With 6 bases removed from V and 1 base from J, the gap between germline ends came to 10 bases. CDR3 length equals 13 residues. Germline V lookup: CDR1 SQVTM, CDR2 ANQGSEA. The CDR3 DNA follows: TGCAGCGTAAGACAGTCAAGCAATCAGCCCCAGCATTTT. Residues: CSVRQSSNQPQHF.